Reported below is one TCR beta chain. Per germline, CDR1 LNHNV and CDR2 YYDKDF (reference sequence). Trimming stripped 0 bases from V and 4 bases from J, with 15 bases between. There are 16 residues in the CDR3. This sample was taken from a study of blood T cell repertoires in COVID-19. In the authors' workflow: Counts of nucleated cells, estimated from reference gene primer amplification, were obtained. This table comes from immunoSEQ multiplex PCR, and its TCRdb copy is limited to in-frame clones, with some not included. The DNA was the basis for D and trimming; V, J and clone size are from that table. Of 45,000 to 55,000 clones in the sample, more than 70% were seen once.

What was sequenced was peripheral blood. The chain carries TRBV15 and TRBJ1-1; D not resolved. The sequence was obtained from a human donor in a cohort sampled during active COVID-19. The CDR3 DNA follows: TGTGCCACCAGCAGAGATCGGGTTACAATGGGCACTGAAGCTTTCTTT. Translating it yields CATSRDRVTMGTEAFF. Combining the CDR3 with reference TRBV15 and TRBJ1-1 gives the whole variable domain DAMVIQNPRYQVTQFGKPVTLSCSQTLNHNVMYWYQQKSSQAPKLLFHYYDKDFNNEADTPDNFQSRRPNTSFCFLDIRSPGLGDTAMYLCATSRDRVTMGTEAFFGQGTRLTVV.